These 3 T cell receptor beta chains were all obtained from the same sample, sequenced in a study of blood T cell repertoires in COVID-19 (dated by TCRdb to 2019 to 2021). The receptor library was made with the immunoSEQ multiplex PCR assay. Imported from immuneACCESS, the table was reduced by TCRdb to in-frame sequences with V and J called. These copies leave out some clones; in studies compared against another copy, an unresolved V gene accounts for under half, and the cause of the remainder is not known. A total of fewer than 400,000 clones appear in this sample, 70% to 90% of them only once. The top ten clonotypes cover under 2.5% of the sample. Sequencing was done on a sample of PBMCs or T cells enriched from blood (not recorded which). The receptors derive from a young man who had recovered from COVID-19.

Details on this clone: The germline gene is not matched at one end of the junction; a read error may be the cause. The chain recombines TRBV5-1 with TRBJ2-7; possibly TRBD2 for D (5 bases). The germline gives CDR1 SGHRS, CDR2 YFSETQ. The CDR3 is 16 residues long. Here the CDR3 reads CASSLAIVASSSEQYF. CDR3 coding DNA: TGCGCCAGCAGCTTGGCCATTGTTGCTAGCTCCTCCGAGCAGTACTTC.

This clone was detected ten times or more. The J gene is TRBJ1-1, the V gene TRBV27; the match to TRBD1 covers 7 bases. J was trimmed by 4 bases and V by 10 bases; bases with no gene match: 9. The CDR3 spans 13 residues. The germline V gene encodes CDR1 MNHEY and CDR2 SMNVEV (reference sequence). This CDR3 is CATSERGPTEAFF. The CDR3 region has the DNA TGTGCCACTTCGGAGAGGGGGCCCACTGAAGCTTTCTTT.

CDR3 nucleotide sequence: TGTGCCAGCAGCAAAGTCAGACTCCTAGCGGGGGTAAGGGAGGAGACCCAGTACTTC. Its translation: CASSKVRLLAGVREETQYF. The V call is TRBV21-1, the J call TRBJ2-5; the table's D call TRBD2 went unverified against the DNA. TRBV21-1 is classified as a pseudogene. The CDR3 is 19 residues long.